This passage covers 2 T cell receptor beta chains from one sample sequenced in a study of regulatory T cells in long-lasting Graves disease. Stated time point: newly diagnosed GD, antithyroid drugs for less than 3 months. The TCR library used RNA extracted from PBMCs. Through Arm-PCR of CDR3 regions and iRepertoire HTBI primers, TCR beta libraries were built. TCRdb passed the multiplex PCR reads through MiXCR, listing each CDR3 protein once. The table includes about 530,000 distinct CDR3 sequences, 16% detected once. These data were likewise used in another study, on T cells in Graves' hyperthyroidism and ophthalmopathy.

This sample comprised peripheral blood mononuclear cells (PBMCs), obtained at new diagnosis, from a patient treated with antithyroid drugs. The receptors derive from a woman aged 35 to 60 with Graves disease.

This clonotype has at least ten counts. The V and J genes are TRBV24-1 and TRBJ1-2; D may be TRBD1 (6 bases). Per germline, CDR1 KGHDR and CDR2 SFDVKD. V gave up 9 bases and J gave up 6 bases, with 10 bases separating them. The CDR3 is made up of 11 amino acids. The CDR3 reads CATGGSNGYTF. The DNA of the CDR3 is TGTGCCACCGGGGGCTCTAATGGCTACACCTTC.

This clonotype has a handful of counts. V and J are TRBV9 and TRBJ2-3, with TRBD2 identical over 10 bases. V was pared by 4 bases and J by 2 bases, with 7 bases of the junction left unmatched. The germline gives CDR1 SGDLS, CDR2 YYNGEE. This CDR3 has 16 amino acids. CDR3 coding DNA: TGTGCCAGCAGCCTCACTAGCGGGGCCTTCACAGATACGCAGTATTTT. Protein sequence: CASSLTSGAFTDTQYF.